This record concerns one TCR beta chain sequence. The sample comes from a study of blood T cell repertoires in COVID-19. Overall study: From T cells, B-cell-depleted T cells, or PBMCs came the material, which was cDNA or gDNA.

Using immunoSEQ multiplex PCR, the repertoire was profiled, and TCRdb retains in-frame clones only, with some absent. Of about 39,000 clones in the sample, around 87% were seen once. The CDR3 is made up of 15 amino acids. V lost 3 bases to trimming and J lost 0 bases, with 9 bases between them. Germline CDR1 WNHNN, CDR2 SYGVQD (reference sequence). The rearrangement joins TRBV10-1 to TRBJ1-3; D remains ambiguous. This sequence originates from a man aged 45-65 years with active or convalescent COVID-19. Sequencing was performed on peripheral blood. The CDR3 DNA reads TGCGCCAGCAGTGACGAGGGCAGCTCTGGAAACACCATATATTTT. Amino acids: CASSDEGSSGNTIYF.